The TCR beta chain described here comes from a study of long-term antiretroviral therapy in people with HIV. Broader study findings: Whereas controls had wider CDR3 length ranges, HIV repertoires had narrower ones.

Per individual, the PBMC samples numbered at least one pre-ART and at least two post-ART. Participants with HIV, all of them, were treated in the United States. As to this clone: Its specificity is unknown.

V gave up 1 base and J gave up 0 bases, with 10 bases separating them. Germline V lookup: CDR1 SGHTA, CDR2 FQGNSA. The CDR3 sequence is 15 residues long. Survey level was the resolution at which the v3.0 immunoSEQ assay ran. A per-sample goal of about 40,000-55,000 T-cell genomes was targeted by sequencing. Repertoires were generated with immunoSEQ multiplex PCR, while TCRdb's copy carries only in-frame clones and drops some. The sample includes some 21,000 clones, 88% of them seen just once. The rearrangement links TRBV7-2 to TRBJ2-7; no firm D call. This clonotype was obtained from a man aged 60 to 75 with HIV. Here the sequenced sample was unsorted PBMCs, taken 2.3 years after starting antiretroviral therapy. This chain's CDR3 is CASSLVGQPSYEQYF. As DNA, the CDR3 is TGTGCCAGCAGCTTAGTAGGGCAGCCCTCCTACGAGCAGTACTTC.